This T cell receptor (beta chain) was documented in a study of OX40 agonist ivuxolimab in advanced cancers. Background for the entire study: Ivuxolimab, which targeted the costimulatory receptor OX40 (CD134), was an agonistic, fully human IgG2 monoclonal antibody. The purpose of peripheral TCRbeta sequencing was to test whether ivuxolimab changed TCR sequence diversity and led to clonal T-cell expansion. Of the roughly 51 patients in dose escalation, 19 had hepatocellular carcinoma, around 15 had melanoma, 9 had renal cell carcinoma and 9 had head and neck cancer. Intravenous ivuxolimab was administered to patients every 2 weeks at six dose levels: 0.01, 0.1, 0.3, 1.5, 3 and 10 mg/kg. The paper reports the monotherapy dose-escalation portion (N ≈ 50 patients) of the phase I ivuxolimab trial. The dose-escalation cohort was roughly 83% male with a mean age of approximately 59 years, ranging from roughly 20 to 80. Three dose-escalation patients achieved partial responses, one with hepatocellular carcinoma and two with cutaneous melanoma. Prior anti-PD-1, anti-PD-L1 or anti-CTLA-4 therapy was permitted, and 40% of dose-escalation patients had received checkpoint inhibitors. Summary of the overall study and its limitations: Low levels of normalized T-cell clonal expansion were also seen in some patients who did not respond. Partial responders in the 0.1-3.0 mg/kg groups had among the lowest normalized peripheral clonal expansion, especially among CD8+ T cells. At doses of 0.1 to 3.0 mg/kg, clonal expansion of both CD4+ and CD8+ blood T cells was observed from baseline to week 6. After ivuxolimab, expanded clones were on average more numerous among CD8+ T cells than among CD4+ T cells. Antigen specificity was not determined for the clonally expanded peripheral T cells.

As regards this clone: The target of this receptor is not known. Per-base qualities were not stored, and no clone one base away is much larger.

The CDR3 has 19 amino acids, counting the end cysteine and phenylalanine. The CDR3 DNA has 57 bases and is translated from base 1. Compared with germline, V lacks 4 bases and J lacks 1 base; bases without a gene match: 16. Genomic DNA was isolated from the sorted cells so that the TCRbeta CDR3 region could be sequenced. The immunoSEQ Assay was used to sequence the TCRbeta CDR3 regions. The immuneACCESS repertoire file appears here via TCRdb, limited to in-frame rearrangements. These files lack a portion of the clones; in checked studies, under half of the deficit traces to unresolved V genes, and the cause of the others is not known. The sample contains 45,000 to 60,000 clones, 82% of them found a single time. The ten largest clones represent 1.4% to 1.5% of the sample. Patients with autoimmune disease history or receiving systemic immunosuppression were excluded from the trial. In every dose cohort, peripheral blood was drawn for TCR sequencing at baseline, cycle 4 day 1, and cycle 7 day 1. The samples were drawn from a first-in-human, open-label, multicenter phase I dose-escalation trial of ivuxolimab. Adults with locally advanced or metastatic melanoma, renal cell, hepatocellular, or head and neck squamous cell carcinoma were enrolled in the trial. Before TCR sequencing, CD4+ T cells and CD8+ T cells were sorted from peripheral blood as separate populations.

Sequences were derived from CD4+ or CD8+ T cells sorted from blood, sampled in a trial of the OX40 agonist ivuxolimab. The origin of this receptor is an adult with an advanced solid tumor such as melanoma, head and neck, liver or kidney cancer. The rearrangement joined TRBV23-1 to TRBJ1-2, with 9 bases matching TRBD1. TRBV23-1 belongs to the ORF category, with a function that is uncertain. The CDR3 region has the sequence CASSPGPRTGASFNYGYTF. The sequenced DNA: TGCGCCAGCAGTCCAGGCCCGAGGACAGGGGCCTCTTTTAACTATGGCTACACCTTC.